The sequence of this T cell receptor (beta chain) was determined in a study of response to subunit inactivated influenza vaccine. This clonotype was seen a few times. The antigen is unknown. A single record per CDR3 protein comes from TCRdb applying MiXCR to the RT-PCR reads. Here the sample spans some 800,000 distinct CDR3 sequences, approximately 21% being singletons. Germline V lookup: CDR1 MNHEY, CDR2 SVGAGI. This CDR3 region has 14 residues. Trimming pared 6 bases from V and 5 bases from J, leaving 13 bases between. Whole-study results and caveats: The authors suggested that every seasonal influenza vaccination recruits few new T cells.

The origin of this receptor is a middle-aged man who received an inactivated influenza vaccine. The starting material was PBMCs from blood, obtained more than 4 days after vaccination. This sequence joins TRBV6-5 and TRBJ2-2; no firm D call. The CDR3 bases are TGTGCCAGCAGATATCGGCTCCCGACCGGGGAGCTGTTTTTT. This translates into CASRYRLPTGELFF.